Listed here are 28 T cell receptor beta chains from one sample, sequenced in a study of T cells in localized non-small cell lung cancer. Profiled with immunoSEQ multiplex PCR; TCRdb holds only in-frame clones, not every one. The repertoire includes roughly 35,000 clones, roughly 90% of them detected once, and about 1.9% sits in the top ten. The specimen was peripheral blood, collected before any cancer treatment. Receptors originate from a female donor of 60 years or more with stage I lung adenocarcinoma.

The chain recombines TRBV27 with TRBJ2-3, with D tentatively TRBD1 or TRBD2 (5 bases each). The CDR3 sequence is 15 residues long. CDR1 and CDR2 (germline): MNHEY, SMNVEV (reference sequence). With 7 bases removed from V and 2 bases from J, the gap between germline ends came to 16 bases. For the CDR3, the DNA is TGTGCCAGCAACCCATTTTCCGGGGCCACAGATACGCAGTATTTT. This translates into CASNPFSGATDTQYF.

This chain links TRBV5-1 with TRBJ2-5; TRBD1 agrees at 9 bases. V dropped 4 bases and J dropped 4; count of bases not matched to a gene: 11. Per germline, CDR1 SGHRS and CDR2 YFSETQ. The length of the CDR3 is 16 residues. The CDR3 nucleotides are TGCGCCAGCAGCGGCTCCGGGACAGGGATGAGAGAGACCCAGTACTTC. Its translation is CASSGSGTGMRETQYF.

The V call is TRBV4-1, the J call TRBJ1-1, with no clear D. Germline V gives CDR1 MGHRA, CDR2 YSYEKL. CDR3 length: 14 amino acids. With 0 bases removed from V and 7 bases from J, the gap between germline ends came to 12 bases. CDR3 in DNA: TGCGCCAGCAGCCAAGATCGAACGGCCTATGAAGCTTTCTTT. It codes for CASSQDRTAYEAFF.

V and J are TRBV15 and TRBJ2-6; unclear D gene. Germline V CDR1 and CDR2: LNHNV, YYDKDF (reference sequence). The CDR3 sequence is 15 residues long. V was clipped by 3 bases and J by 0 bases, with 6 bases between them. As DNA, the CDR3 is TGTGCCACCAGCAGGCCCTTCTCTGGGGCCAACGTCCTGACTTTC. As protein: CATSRPFSGANVLTF.

The V call is TRBV29-1, the J call TRBJ2-2, with 9 bases identical to TRBD2. The CDR3 is 14 amino acids. The V and J ends lost 7 bases and 4 bases, in that order; junction bases with no gene match: 7. Germline values: CDR1 SQVTM, CDR2 ANQGSEA. Written as DNA, the CDR3 is TGCAGCGCCAAGCGGGGGGCATCCACCGGGGAGCTGTTTTTT. Its protein product is CSAKRGASTGELFF.

The genes are TRBV23-1 and TRBJ1-5; D is unresolved. TRBV23-1 is reported as an ORF; its role is uncertain. V gave up 9 bases and J gave up 0 bases, with 6 bases separating them. The CDR3 consists of 12 residues. The CDR3 coding sequence is TGCGCCAGGGGTTATAGCAATCAGCCCCAGCATTTT. This gives the protein CARGYSNQPQHF.

This clone has only a few counts. The chain joins TRBV2 to TRBJ2-7; tentatively, D is TRBD1 (5 bases). Germline CDR1 SNHLY, CDR2 FYNNEI. The CDR3 loop spans 14 amino acids. V was shortened by 6 bases and J by 0 bases, with 12 bases between the two germline ends. CDR3 DNA sequence: TGTGCCAGCAGGGAGACAGAACACTCCTACGAGCAGTACTTC. Its protein product is CASRETEHSYEQYF.

The rearrangement links TRBV7-9 to TRBJ1-6, with a possible D match to TRBD1 (5 bases). This CDR3 contains 16 residues. V gave up 1 base and J gave up 0 bases, with 7 bases separating them. Germline lookup yields CDR1 SEHNR and CDR2 FQNEAQ (reference sequence). DNA for the CDR3: TGTGCCAGCAGCTTAGGGGGGAGCTCCTATAATTCACCCCTCCACTTT. Amino acids: CASSLGGSSYNSPLHF.

The rearrangement links TRBV19 to TRBJ2-3, with TRBD2 matching over 7 bases. The CDR3 is 13 residues long. J lost 6 bases, V lost 5 bases, and 5 bases had no gene match. Germline CDR1 reads LNHDA; CDR2 reads SQIVND (reference sequence). The CDR3 is CASSGEGTDTQYF. CDR3 DNA: TGTGCCAGTAGTGGGGAGGGGACGGATACGCAGTATTTT.

The chain uses TRBV7-2 and TRBJ2-1; no reliable D call. V was cut by 1 base and J by 5 bases, with 12 bases left in between. Looked up from germline, CDR1 is SGHTA and CDR2 is FQGNSA. This CDR3 contains 15 residues. CDR3 nucleotide sequence: TGTGCCAGCAGCTTAGTTTTGGGCAGCCACAATGAGCAGTTCTTC. The encoded protein is CASSLVLGSHNEQFF.

The J gene is TRBJ2-4, the V gene TRBV5-4; 7 bases align to TRBD1. Germline V CDR1 and CDR2: SGHNT, YYREEE (reference sequence). Unmatched junction bases numbered 6, after V lost 0 bases and J lost 0 bases. This CDR3 contains 17 residues. As DNA, the CDR3 is TGTGCCAGCAGCTTGGGAGACAGGGCTATAGCCAAAAACATTCAGTACTTC. It codes for CASSLGDRAIAKNIQYF.

This chain connects TRBV7-8 to TRBJ2-7; weak D call: TRBD1 (6 bases). The CDR3 length is 14 residues. Germline CDR1 and CDR2: SGHVS and FQNEAQ. Trimming stripped 1 base from V and 3 bases from J, with 10 bases between. DNA of the CDR3: TGTGCCAGCAGCTTAGATGTGACAGGCTACGAGCAGTACTTC. Its translation is CASSLDVTGYEQYF.

The rearrangement joins TRBV5-1 to TRBJ1-3, with 12 bases matching TRBD1. The CDR3 spans 19 residues. Germline V CDR1 and CDR2: SGHRS, YFSETQ. With V trimmed by 0 bases and J by 0 bases, 7 bases remained unmatched. The CDR3 loop reads CASSLAGTGGWDSGNTIYF. The DNA of the CDR3 is TGCGCCAGCAGCTTGGCCGGGACAGGGGGCTGGGACTCTGGAAACACCATATATTTT. Full variable domain (missing parts from reference TRBV5-1 and TRBJ1-3): KAGVTQTPRYLIKTRGQQVTLSCSPISGHRSVSWYQQTPGQGLQFLFEYFSETQRNKGNFPGRFSGRQFSNSRSEMNVSTLELGDSALYLCASSLAGTGGWDSGNTIYFGEGSWLTVV.

This chain links TRBV11-2 with TRBJ2-3, with D perhaps matching TRBD2 (6 bases). V was trimmed by 1 base and J by 0 bases, leaving 8 bases between them. CDR1 SGHAT and CDR2 FQNNGV come from the germline V gene. The CDR3 is 15 residues long. CDR3 residues: CASSLASGSTDTQYF. The CDR3 DNA follows: TGTGCCAGCAGCTTAGCAAGCGGGAGCACAGATACGCAGTATTTT.

This chain joins TRBV15 and TRBJ2-2; D unresolved. V dropped 5 bases and J dropped 8 bases, with 12 bases sitting between them. CDR1 LNHNV and CDR2 YYDKDF come from the germline V gene (reference sequence). This CDR3 spans 13 amino acids. The CDR3 sequence: CATSGLLLGELFF. The CDR3 DNA reads TGTGCCACCAGCGGCCTGTTACTAGGGGAGCTGTTTTTT.

The chain has TRBV6-1 and TRBJ2-5; perhaps TRBD2 as D (5 bases). The CDR3 is 13 amino acids. Germline values: CDR1 MNHNS, CDR2 SASEGT. Trimming shortened V by 8 bases and J by 2 bases, and 12 bases separated the two germline ends. CDR3 nucleotide sequence: TGTGCCAGCGTTGGATCGGGGCAAGAGACCCAGTACTTC. Amino acids: CASVGSGQETQYF.

The rearrangement uses TRBV6-5 and TRBJ1-1; D is uncertain. The V end lost 2 bases, the J end lost 1 base, and 8 bases lay between the germline ends. CDR3 length: 14 amino acids. Germline CDR1 MNHEY, CDR2 SVGAGI. The DNA for the CDR3 is TGTGCCAGCAGTTACCCCGATAGGAACACTGAAGCTTTCTTT. Translated, it gives CASSYPDRNTEAFF.

This chain links TRBV9 with TRBJ2-6; the D is unclear. The V end lost 0 bases, the J end lost 0 bases, and 10 bases lay between the germline ends. Germline V gene sequence: CDR1 SGDLS, CDR2 YYNGEE. The CDR3 is 17 residues long. The CDR3 nucleotides read TGTGCCAGCAGCGTAGGGTTAATGGACTCTGGGGCCAACGTCCTGACTTTC. It yields the protein CASSVGLMDSGANVLTF.

The CDR3 DNA reads TGTGCCAGCCGTCCGGACAGCTCTGGAAACACCATATATTTT. Encoded protein: CASRPDSSGNTIYF. V is TRBV18 and J is TRBJ1-3; D possibly corresponds to TRBD1 (6 bases). Trimming took 8 bases from V and 0 from J, leaving 11 bases between them. The CDR3 totals 14 residues. CDR1 is KGHSH, CDR2 LQKENI, per germline.

This clone has just one count. In DNA, the CDR3 is TGTGCCAGCAGTCCAGCCCTCGGAGGGGGAAACACCATATATTTT. Amino acid sequence: CASSPALGGGNTIYF. This chain connects TRBV9 to TRBJ1-3; D unresolved. This CDR3 comprises 15 residues. With 5 bases removed from V and 4 bases from J, the gap between germline ends came to 16 bases. Looked up from germline, CDR1 is SGDLS and CDR2 is YYNGEE.

The chain couples TRBV7-8 to TRBJ2-6, with D possibly being TRBD2 (5 bases). V lost 0 bases, J lost 0 bases, and 9 bases lay in between. CDR3 size: 17 residues. Germline V gene lookup returns CDR1 SGHVS and CDR2 FQNEAQ. The CDR3 is CASSLARAGSGANVLTF. The CDR3 coding sequence is TGTGCCAGCAGCTTAGCGCGGGCAGGCTCTGGGGCCAACGTCCTGACTTTC.

The chain carries TRBV6-1 and TRBJ2-7; the match to TRBD2 covers 8 bases. J was trimmed by 0 bases and V by 2 bases; bases with no gene match: 12. Germline values: CDR1 MNHNS, CDR2 SASEGT. The CDR3 totals 18 residues. The CDR3 here is CASSENPYRAGDSYEQYF. CDR3 bases: TGTGCCAGCAGTGAAAACCCCTATCGAGCGGGGGACTCCTACGAGCAGTACTTC.

The rearrangement joins TRBV5-6 to TRBJ2-2; 9 bases match TRBD1. The CDR3 length is 14 residues. V shed 4 bases and J 6 bases; nucleotides not matched to a gene: 4. Germline CDR1 SGHDT, CDR2 YYEEEE. CDR3 sequence reads: CASSPDRGAGELFF. The CDR3 DNA is TGTGCCAGCAGCCCGGACAGGGGAGCCGGGGAGCTGTTTTTT.

The V and J genes are TRBV5-1 and TRBJ1-4, with 11 bases matching TRBD1. Trimming took 5 bases from V and 0 from J; bases not matched to a gene: 3. The germline gives CDR1 SGHRS, CDR2 YFSETQ. This CDR3 comprises 16 residues. This CDR3 reads CASSLGQGATNEKLFF. The CDR3 DNA sequence: TGCGCCAGCAGTCTGGGACAGGGGGCAACTAATGAAAAACTGTTTTTT. Combining the CDR3 with reference TRBV5-1 and TRBJ1-4 gives the whole variable domain KAGVTQTPRYLIKTRGQQVTLSCSPISGHRSVSWYQQTPGQGLQFLFEYFSETQRNKGNFPGRFSGRQFSNSRSEMNVSTLELGDSALYLCASSLGQGATNEKLFFGSGTQLSVL.

The chain carries TRBV11-3 and TRBJ1-3; D not resolved. Per the germline V gene, CDR1 is SGHNT and CDR2 is YENEEA. The V end lost 1 base, the J end lost 0 bases, and 7 bases lay between the germline ends. This CDR3 is built from 15 residues. The CDR3 sequence: CASSLVGNSGNTIYF. The CDR3 bases are TGTGCCAGCAGCTTAGTAGGAAACTCTGGAAACACCATATATTTT. Full variable domain (outside the CDR3, taken from reference TRBV11-3 and TRBJ1-3): EAGVVQSPRYKIIEKKQPVAFWCNPISGHNTLYWYLQNLGQGPELLIRYENEEAVDDSQLPKDRFSAERLKGVDSTLKIQPAELGDSAVYLCASSLVGNSGNTIYFGEGSWLTVV.

The chain carries TRBV30 and TRBJ1-1; possibly TRBD1 for D (5 bases). The germline V gene encodes CDR1 GTSNPN and CDR2 SVGIG (reference sequence). Trimming left V 4 bases short and J 6 bases short, with 12 bases between. CDR3 length: 12 amino acids. The CDR3 DNA reads TGTGCCTGGATGGGGGTAGTGTCTGAAGCTTTCTTT. Its protein product is CAWMGVVSEAFF.

The chain links TRBV14 to TRBJ1-2, with 9 positions matching TRBD1. The V and J ends lost 7 bases and 7 bases, in that order; junction bases with no gene match: 13. Germline CDR1 reads SGHDN; CDR2 reads FVKESK. The CDR3 has 15 residues. As DNA, the CDR3 is TGTGCCAGCACCTCCCCCGACAGGGGGTTTGGTGGCTACACCTTC. Protein product: CASTSPDRGFGGYTF.

The V and J genes are TRBV6-5 and TRBJ2-5; perhaps TRBD1 as D (6 bases). Trimming shortened V by 6 bases and J by 3 bases, and 14 bases separated the two germline ends. Germline lookup yields CDR1 MNHEY and CDR2 SVGAGI. There are 14 residues in the CDR3. CDR3 in amino acids: CASRPDRWKETQYF. The CDR3 DNA is TGTGCCAGCAGGCCTGACAGGTGGAAAGAGACCCAGTACTTC.